This T cell receptor (beta chain) was sequenced during a study of blood T cell repertoires in COVID-19. Study overall: Acute and convalescent COVID-19 specimens originated in the United States, Italy and Spain. From T cells, B-cell-depleted T cells, or PBMCs came the material, which was cDNA or gDNA.

TCRdb's table, derived via immunoSEQ multiplex PCR, lists solely in-frame clones and lacks some. Of a few hundred thousand clones in the sample, 84% were seen once. Those enrolled, adults aged roughly 18 to 89 years, came from about two dozen US areas. Two negative PCRs, clearance, or symptom resolution had been documented for recovered Cohort 3 donors. Material: PBMCs or T cells enriched from blood (not recorded which). The source of this sequence is a woman in her thirties or forties who had recovered from COVID-19.

The DNA of the CDR3 is TGTGCCAGTAGCCGGGCCGGGGGAAGGCACAGCAATCAGCCCCAGCATTTT. Encoded protein: CASSRAGGRHSNQPQHF. The chain uses TRBV19 and TRBJ1-5; TRBD1 might be the D (5 bases). The CDR3 runs 17 residues. The V end lost 6 bases, the J end lost 1 base, and 19 bases lay between the germline ends. The V gene's germline CDR1 is LNHDA and CDR2 SQIVND (reference sequence).